A single sample gave rise to the 2 T cell receptor beta chains below, sequenced in a study of CD4+ T cells in melanoma. The table came from immunoSEQ multiplex PCR; TCRdb's copy has only in-frame clones and leaves some out. The repertoire includes 15,000 or so clones, over 80% of them detected once, and about 5.8% sits in the top ten. Material: cells from a culture (not recorded whether cultured in vitro). The receptors were sampled from a human donor with melanoma.

V gene TRBV2 combines with J gene TRBJ2-1; D assignment may be TRBD1 or TRBD2 (5 bases each). CDR1 is SNHLY, CDR2 FYNNEI, per germline. V was pared by 7 bases and J by 2 bases, with 12 bases between. The CDR3 contains 14 residues. This CDR3 reads CASTARGPYNEQFF. CDR3 DNA sequence: TGTGCCAGCACCGCGAGGGGCCCCTACAATGAGCAGTTCTTC.

V usage is TRBV10-3 and J usage is TRBJ1-2, with TRBD1 matching over 8 bases. The trim removed 8 bases at V and 1 base at J, leaving 9 bases unmatched. The length of the CDR3 is 15 residues. CDR1 and CDR2 from the germline V gene are ENHRY and SYGVKD. The CDR3 sequence: CAIGGQEYLNYGYTF. The CDR3 nucleotides are TGTGCCATCGGGGGACAGGAATACCTTAACTATGGCTACACCTTC.